The T cell receptor beta chain under discussion was sequenced for a study of T cell responses to AZD1222 COVID-19 vaccine. The ends were cut back, 0 bases at V and 5 bases at J, with 6 bases in the middle. The CDR3 has 13 residues. The germline gives CDR1 SGHRS, CDR2 YFSETQ. Generated by immunoSEQ multiplex PCR, the TCRdb table keeps only in-frame clones and is missing some. The sample holds roughly 200,000 clones, almost 90% seen once. V usage is TRBV5-1 and J usage is TRBJ2-1, with no clear D. The receptor was derived from an adult in good health. The sample in question was peripheral blood, obtained on day 0 of AZD1222 vaccination. The CDR3 sequence is CASSLAANNEQFF. The CDR3 coding sequence is TGCGCCAGCAGCTTGGCCGCTAACAATGAGCAGTTCTTC. The complete variable domain, with remaining parts taken from reference TRBV5-1 and TRBJ2-1, reads KAGVTQTPRYLIKTRGQQVTLSCSPISGHRSVSWYQQTPGQGLQFLFEYFSETQRNKGNFPGRFSGRQFSNSRSEMNVSTLELGDSALYLCASSLAANNEQFFGPGTRLTVL.